A selection of T cell receptor beta chains follows, all from one sample in a study of beta chain features in type 1 diabetes. The assay was immunoSEQ multiplex PCR, and TCRdb's table has in-frame clones only and misses some. The sample holds 310,000 or so clones, roughly 8% seen once. What was sequenced was central memory CD4+ T cells from blood. The receptors were sampled from a woman younger than 35 in good health. The CDR3 runs from the conserved cysteine through the conserved F or W. The D gene is left open where the match is weak. A clone size is listed for some rows: how often the clone was seen (once, few, many), or a class if it is expanded.

d_call,clone_size,j_call,v_call,cdr3_nt,cdr3_aa
TRBD2,.,TRBJ2-3,TRBV5-4,TGTGCCAGCAGCACGGGACTAGCTTCGGATACGCAGTATTTT,CASSTGLASDTQYF
.,few,TRBJ1-1,TRBV6-5,TGTGCCAGCAGTTACGGGATCGCGGGGGCCACTGAAGCTTTCTTT,CASSYGIAGATEAFF
.,.,TRBJ2-7,TRBV29-1,TGCAGCGCGGCTCATACCTACGAGCAGTACTTC,CSAAHTYEQYF
.,.,TRBJ2-2,TRBV27,TGTGCCAGCAGTTTCGAGGGGTACACCGGGGAGCTGTTTTTT,CASSFEGYTGELFF
.,many,TRBJ2-1,TRBV13,TGTGCCAGCAGCCAACAACAGGGCCGCTCCTACAATGAGCAGTTCTTC,CASSQQQGRSYNEQFF
TRBD2,few,TRBJ2-1,TRBV13,TGTGCCAGCAGCCCTCTAGCGGGAGGTGATGAGCAGTTCTTC,CASSPLAGGDEQFF
.,few,TRBJ2-5,TRBV7-2,TGTGCCAGCAGCTTAGGGCAGATCTTGGAGACCCAGTACTTC,CASSLGQILETQYF
TRBD2,few,TRBJ2-7,TRBV5-1,TGCGCCAGCAGTGCTCGATTAATGACTAGCGCCCTTTACGAGCAGTACTTC,CASSARLMTSALYEQYF
TRBD1,.,TRBJ1-2,TRBV2,TGTGCCAGCAGACCGGGACAGGCTAACTATGGCTACACCTTC,CASRPGQANYGYTF
.,many,TRBJ2-7,TRBV19,TGTGCCAGTAGTCCGGGACGCGAGAACTCCGAGCAGTACTTC,CASSPGRENSEQYF
.,few,TRBJ1-4,TRBV29-1,TGCAGCGTTGGCGGGCCAGATGAAAAACTGTTTTTT,CSVGGPDEKLFF
.,few,TRBJ2-5,TRBV18,TGTGCCAGCTCCCGTCGGTCAGCGGAAAAAGAGACCCAGTACTTC,CASSRRSAEKETQYF
.,few,TRBJ2-3,TRBV10-3,TGTGCCATCAGCGGGGGCTTAGGTCGTGGGAGCACAGATACGCAGTATTTT,CAISGGLGRGSTDTQYF
.,.,TRBJ1-5,TRBV6-1,TGTGCCAGCAGCCAACAGGCGAATCAGCCCCAGCATTTT,CASSQQANQPQHF
TRBD2,.,TRBJ2-2,TRBV4-2,TGTGCCAGCAGCCAAGCGGGACTAGTTATCGGGGAGCTGTTTTTT,CASSQAGLVIGELFF
.,few,TRBJ2-1,TRBV7-2,TGTGCCAGCAGCTTAATGTTTAGCGATGAGCAGTTCTTC,CASSLMFSDEQFF
TRBD1,few,TRBJ2-3,TRBV2,TGTGCCAGCAGCCTGGACAGGGAGAATACGCAGTATTTT,CASSLDRENTQYF
.,.,TRBJ1-1,TRBV15,TGTGCCACCAGCGTGGGGAAGGACACTGAAGCTTTCTTT,CATSVGKDTEAFF
.,.,TRBJ2-3,TRBV4-2,TGTGCCAGCAGCCAAGAGGGCGGGACAAAGACAGATACGCAGTATTTT,CASSQEGGTKTDTQYF
TRBD2,few,TRBJ2-1,TRBV7-9,TGTGCCAGCAGCAGGGTAGCGGGAGCTGGCGTGGAGCAGTTCTTC,CASSRVAGAGVEQFF
.,.,TRBJ1-2,TRBV19,TGTGCCAGTAGTATAACAGGACCGTATGGCTACACCTTC,CASSITGPYGYTF
.,few,TRBJ1-2,TRBV5-1,TGCGCCAGCAGCTTGGACACCTTCGGCTACACCTTC,CASSLDTFGYTF
TRBD2,few,TRBJ2-1,TRBV7-9,TGTGCCAGCAGCTCTGATGCGGGAGTGAAGAATGAGCAGTTCTTC,CASSSDAGVKNEQFF
.,few,TRBJ2-2,TRBV27,TGTGCCAGCAGTTGGGCGGCAAACACCGGGGAGCTGTTTTTT,CASSWAANTGELFF
.,many,TRBJ2-4,TRBV21-1,TGTGCCAGCAGCCAGGAGGGGATACAGGGGTTGTACATTCAGTACTTC,CASSQEGIQGLYIQYF
.,.,TRBJ2-5,TRBV5-1,TGCGCCAGCAGCGTTCAGGGTTTTAATAACCAAGAGACCCAGTACTTC,CASSVQGFNNQETQYF
.,few,TRBJ2-7,TRBV5-4,TGTGCCAGCAGTTCGATTAGCGGCGGTGGCTACGAGCAGTACTTC,CASSSISGGGYEQYF
TRBD2,many,TRBJ2-7,TRBV10-2,TGCGCCAGCGGAGGATCGGGACTAGCGGACTACGAGCAGTACTTC,CASGGSGLADYEQYF
.,.,TRBJ2-3,TRBV9,TGTGCCAGCAGCGTCCAACCTAGCGCACAAGATACGCAGTATTTT,CASSVQPSAQDTQYF
.,few,TRBJ2-7,TRBV9,TGTGCCAGCAGCTCCTCCCCAGGGCCCTCCTACGAGCAGTACTTC,CASSSSPGPSYEQYF
TRBD1,.,TRBJ2-6,TRBV2,TGTGCCAGCATTGGACAGGGGTGGGTTGGGGCCAACGTCCTGACTTTC,CASIGQGWVGANVLTF
.,few,TRBJ2-3,TRBV5-4,TGTGCCAGCAGCTCCCGTCAGGGGACAGATACGCAGTATTTT,CASSSRQGTDTQYF
.,few,TRBJ2-7,TRBV5-1,TGCGCCAGCATGGGACCGGGGAACCCCTACGAGCAGTACTTC,CASMGPGNPYEQYF
.,few,TRBJ2-1,TRBV7-9,TGTGCCAGCAGCTCGAACCGGGACGGGGGCTCCAATGAGCAGTTCTTC,CASSSNRDGGSNEQFF
.,few,TRBJ2-7,TRBV18,TGTGCCAGCGCGGAGGGCCCCTACGAGCAGTACTTC,CASAEGPYEQYF
.,few,TRBJ2-5,TRBV5-1,TGCGCCAGCAGCTCACAGGGTTCAGAGACCCAGTACTTC,CASSSQGSETQYF
.,few,TRBJ1-5,TRBV27,TGTGCCAGCAGTACCCGGACGGGACAGCCCCAGCATTTT,CASSTRTGQPQHF
TRBD1,.,TRBJ1-2,TRBV18,TGTGCCAGCTCACCCCCGGGACAGAGTCTTGGCTACACCTTC,CASSPPGQSLGYTF
TRBD1,many,TRBJ1-4,TRBV10-3,TGTGCCATCAGTGATGGGACAGGCTCAGTTAATGAAAAACTGTTTTTT,CAISDGTGSVNEKLFF
.,.,TRBJ2-3,TRBV7-8,TGTGCCAGCAGCCCCCAAACGCAGGCCACAGATACGCAGTATTTT,CASSPQTQATDTQYF
.,few,TRBJ2-1,TRBV7-2,TGTGCCAGCAGCGCAATGCAAGGGGAGCAGTTCTTC,CASSAMQGEQFF
.,.,TRBJ2-5,TRBV15,TGTGCCACCAGCAGAGGGACAGAAGAGACCCAGTACTTC,CATSRGTEETQYF